This T cell receptor (beta chain) derives from a study of cytomegalovirus exposure and HLA in healthy donors. Per the germline V gene, CDR1 is MNHEY and CDR2 is SMNVEV (reference sequence). The ends lost 3 bases at V and 5 bases at J; junction bases unmatched: 8. This CDR3 has 15 amino acids. Note on this clone: Its target is unknown.

Study observations and caveats: Analysis performed later showed TCR beta chains linked to HLA being more clonally expanded than equally common others. Earlier analysis found most TCR beta V segments productive about 87% or about 30% of the time. CMV antigen specificity was confirmed in vitro for three CMV-associated chains.

Primers: 60 Vbeta forward and 13 Jbeta reverse. The table came from immunoSEQ multiplex PCR; TCRdb's copy has only in-frame clones and leaves some out. The table includes 200,000 or so clones, about 85% detected once. The source material was PBMCs. This sequence was found in a human donor in good health. This chain uses TRBV27 with TRBJ2-3; 7 nucleotides agree with TRBD2. The CDR3 DNA reads as TGTGCCAGCAGTTTCCGGGCGGGAGTCGGAGATACGCAGTATTTT. Translated: CASSFRAGVGDTQYF.